The rows below give T cell receptor beta chains drawn from one sample of a study of T cells after yellow fever vaccination. Using its own MiXCR run on the 5' RACE reads, TCRdb lists one record per CDR3 protein. The table includes some 320,000 distinct CDR3 sequences, 3.5% to 4.5% detected once. The sequencing here drew on PBMCs, taken 15 days after the yellow fever booster vaccination. These receptors all stem from a young man who received the YFV17D yellow fever vaccine. Each CDR3 is given with its conserved first and last residue. Fields, in order: CDR3 protein, V gene, J gene, CDR3 length, clone size. For some rows the clone size is stated as once, few or many, or as a class when expanded; others skip it.

CASSQVNRGSAGYTF,TRBV4-1,TRBJ1-2,15,many
CASSLRRANTGELFF,TRBV5-1,TRBJ2-2,15,many
CASSPPGSSGNTIYF,TRBV28,TRBJ1-3,15,-
CSVAGTLSSYNEQFF,TRBV29-1,TRBJ2-1,15,few
CASSQLSANYGYTF,TRBV3-1,TRBJ1-2,14,-
CASRYTGDLPYEQYF,TRBV12-3/TRBV12-4,TRBJ2-7,15,many
CASNSGGAGAKNIQYF,TRBV6-5,TRBJ2-4,16,few
CASSDYYGDTF,TRBV2,TRBJ1-2,11,-
CASSLTGTYGYTF,TRBV6-5,TRBJ1-2,13,many
CASRSGGGKAYNEQFF,TRBV6-2/TRBV6-3,TRBJ2-1,16,-
CASVGQGAEKLFF,TRBV6-2/TRBV6-3,TRBJ1-4,13,-
CASSQGDRAPGELFF,TRBV3-1,TRBJ2-2,15,few
CASAKGQPTDTQYF,TRBV2,TRBJ2-3,14,-
CASSQDRSNQPQHF,TRBV4-2,TRBJ1-5,14,many
CASSTQGAQGTEAFF,TRBV6-1,TRBJ1-1,15,-
CSATSGRNTGELFF,TRBV20-1,TRBJ2-2,14,-
CASLEGSANADTQYF,TRBV5-1,TRBJ2-3,15,many
CASSQDEQPTEDLYGYTF,TRBV4-3,TRBJ1-2,18,many
CASSLSANYGYTF,TRBV27,TRBJ1-2,13,-
CASSYQLQETQYF,TRBV9,TRBJ2-5,13,many
CASSPPGLNTGELFF,TRBV4-1,TRBJ2-2,15,many
CASSMTGQQNSPLHF,TRBV5-1,TRBJ1-6,15,many
CASSPQQGMGNQPQHF,TRBV7-3,TRBJ1-5,16,many
CASSFSGVGGYTF,TRBV12-3/TRBV12-4,TRBJ1-2,13,many
CATSDQDPSSYNEQFF,TRBV24-1,TRBJ2-1,16,few
CASSARLAVRMPDTQYF,TRBV7-2,TRBJ2-3,17,few
CASSPPGQGAGNTINF,TRBV18,TRBJ1-3,16,-
CASRAGPMNTEAFF,TRBV6-6,TRBJ1-1,14,-
CSTTRQGADTQYF,TRBV20-1,TRBJ2-3,13,many
CASSPQVGTEAFF,TRBV7-8,TRBJ1-1,13,many
CASSRTENTGELFF,TRBV7-9,TRBJ2-2,14,-
CSARTSGTGELFF,TRBV20-1,TRBJ2-2,13,many
CASSSTGHPYEQYF,TRBV9,TRBJ2-7,14,few
CASSLRLGGKDEQFF,TRBV5-1,TRBJ2-1,15,many
CASSGQAANVLTF,TRBV7-2,TRBJ2-6,13,-
CASSLRFSYEQYF,TRBV27,TRBJ2-7,13,-
CASSLSGAMENIQYF,TRBV5-1,TRBJ2-4,15,many
CASSRDRETDTQYF,TRBV11-2,TRBJ2-3,14,many
CASSLRPGGLEQYF,TRBV7-8,TRBJ2-7,14,-
CASSLVSSGRGVGYTF,TRBV12-3/TRBV12-4,TRBJ1-2,16,-
CASSYYRGQGPQHF,TRBV6-5,TRBJ1-5,14,few